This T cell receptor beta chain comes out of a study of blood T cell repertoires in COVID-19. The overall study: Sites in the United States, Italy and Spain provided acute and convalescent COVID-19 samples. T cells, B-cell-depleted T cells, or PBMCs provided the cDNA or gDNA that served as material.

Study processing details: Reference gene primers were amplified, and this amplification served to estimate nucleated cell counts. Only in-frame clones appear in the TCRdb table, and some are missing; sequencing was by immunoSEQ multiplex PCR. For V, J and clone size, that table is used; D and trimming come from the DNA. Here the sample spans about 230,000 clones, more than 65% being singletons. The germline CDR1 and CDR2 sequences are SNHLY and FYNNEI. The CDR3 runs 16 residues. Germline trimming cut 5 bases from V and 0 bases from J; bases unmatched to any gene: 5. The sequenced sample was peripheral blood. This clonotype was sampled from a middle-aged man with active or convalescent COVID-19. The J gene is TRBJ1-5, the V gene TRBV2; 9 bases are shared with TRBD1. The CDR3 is CASSRQGVLSNQPQHF. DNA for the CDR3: TGTGCCAGCAGTCGACAGGGGGTACTTAGCAATCAGCCCCAGCATTTT.